This T cell receptor beta chain was profiled in a study of post-analysis software for immune sequencing data. Libraries were made from TCR beta cDNA, and they carried unique molecular identifiers. TCRdb analysed the PCR reads with MiXCR anew, one entry per CDR3 protein. The sample consists of roughly 200,000 distinct CDR3 sequences, approximately 28% of them appearing once. This clonotype was counted a few times. Its target is not known. Findings of the study overall: Significantly decreased normalized Chao1 diversity was recorded for multiple sclerosis patients relative to controls. Samples prepared in the same batch strongly co-clustered by F measure. Included in a set of 5 or 6 TRBV segments more frequent in patients than controls were TRBV5-6, TRBV5-1 and TRBV20-1.

The V gene lost 6 bases and the J gene lost 6 bases, with 20 bases spanning the gap. This CDR3 has 15 residues. The V gene's germline CDR1 is MNHEY and CDR2 SMNVEV (reference sequence). The rearrangement links TRBV27 to TRBJ1-2; D unclear. Sequences were obtained from blood. This receptor was identified in a girl aged 2 to 17 with multiple sclerosis. CDR3 DNA: TGTGCCAGCAGGGGCGGGATTGGTATATGTGATGGCTACACCTTC. Translated, it gives CASRGGIGICDGYTF.